These T cell receptor beta chains were read from a single sample in a study of CD8+ T cells in alopecia areata. The repertoire was sequenced with immunoSEQ multiplex PCR; TCRdb's copy has only in-frame clones and lacks some. The sample lists some 200,000 clones, 50% to 75% occurring once. Source: CD4+ T cells sorted from blood, taken at week 0. The receptor source for this set is a human donor with alopecia areata. The CDR3 runs from the conserved cysteine through the conserved F or W. A D gene is named only where the DNA matches it firmly. Size tells how often a clone was seen (once, few, many) or the class of an expanded clone, and some rows leave it out.

D	size	V	J	CDR3	DNA
-	-	TRBV4-2	TRBJ2-7	CASSQGGGPYEQYF	TGTGCCAGCAGCCAAGGAGGCGGTCCCTACGAGCAGTACTTC
-	few	TRBV27	TRBJ1-4	CASRRGSNEKLFF	TGTGCCAGCAGGAGGGGGAGTAATGAAAAACTGTTTTTT
-	many	TRBV29-1	TRBJ1-3	CSVARLSGNTIYF	TGCAGCGTCGCGAGGTTATCCGGAAACACCATATATTTT
-	-	TRBV2	TRBJ1-1	CASSAADTRNTEAFF	TGTGCCAGCAGTGCCGCTGACACCAGGAACACTGAAGCTTTCTTT
-	-	TRBV5-1	TRBJ1-1	CASSLAILSDTEAFF	TGCGCCAGCAGCTTGGCCATACTATCCGACACTGAAGCTTTCTTT
-	few	TRBV5-6	TRBJ1-2	CASSLSGARFFYTF	TGTGCCAGCAGCTTGTCGGGGGCGCGTTTTTTCTACACCTTC
-	-	TRBV5-1	TRBJ2-1	CASSADLEEQFF	TGCGCCAGCAGCGCCGACCTCGAGGAGCAGTTCTTC
TRBD2	-	TRBV7-9	TRBJ2-1	CASSTTSGGANEQFF	TGTGCCAGCAGCACAACTAGCGGGGGGGCCAATGAGCAGTTCTTC
-	-	TRBV2	TRBJ2-5	CASRLKQGQGGETQYF	TGTGCCAGCAGACTCAAACAGGGCCAGGGGGGAGAGACCCAGTACTTC
-	few	TRBV7-2	TRBJ1-5	CASSLAWQGNQPQHF	TGTGCCAGCAGCTTAGCGTGGCAGGGGAATCAGCCCCAGCATTTT
-	-	TRBV2	TRBJ1-5	CASSEAAGQPQHF	TGTGCCAGCAGTGAAGCAGCGGGGCAGCCCCAGCATTTT
-	-	TRBV2	TRBJ2-7	CASSEAFAYEQYF	TGTGCCAGCAGTGAAGCCTTCGCCTACGAGCAGTACTTC
-	-	TRBV30	TRBJ2-7	CAWRGEGSYEQYF	TGTGCCTGGAGGGGCGAGGGGAGTTACGAGCAGTACTTC
-	-	TRBV7-8	TRBJ1-2	CASSLGQGLWYGYTF	TGTGCCAGCAGCTTAGGGCAGGGGCTATGGTATGGCTACACCTTC